This TCR beta chain was captured in a study of T cells after yellow fever vaccination. Study observations and caveats: It was a small share of clonotypes that appeared in both CD4 and CD8 compartments. Although the secondary response was weaker, it peaked faster, at day 5 versus 15.

A universal primer site and UMIs were added as TCR cDNA was made by 5'RACE template switching. TCRdb called the 5' RACE reads again in MiXCR, with one record for every CDR3 protein. The table lists some 290,000 distinct CDR3 sequences, around 11% of them singletons. Germline V gives CDR1 SGHTA, CDR2 FQGTGA. The CDR3 runs to 14 residues. V lost 4 bases, J lost 5 bases, and 2 bases stayed unmatched. Only a few counts were recorded for this clonotype. Its antigen is undetermined. Here the sequenced sample was CD4+ T cells sorted from PBMCs, taken 45 days after the yellow fever booster vaccination. The clonotype was recovered from a man between 18 and 29 years old who received the YFV17D yellow fever vaccine. The rearrangement uses TRBV7-3 and TRBJ2-1, with TRBD1 matching over 10 bases. CDR3 sequence: CASSWGTGDNEQFF. The CDR3 coding sequence is TGTGCCAGCAGCTGGGGGACAGGGGACAATGAGCAGTTCTTC.